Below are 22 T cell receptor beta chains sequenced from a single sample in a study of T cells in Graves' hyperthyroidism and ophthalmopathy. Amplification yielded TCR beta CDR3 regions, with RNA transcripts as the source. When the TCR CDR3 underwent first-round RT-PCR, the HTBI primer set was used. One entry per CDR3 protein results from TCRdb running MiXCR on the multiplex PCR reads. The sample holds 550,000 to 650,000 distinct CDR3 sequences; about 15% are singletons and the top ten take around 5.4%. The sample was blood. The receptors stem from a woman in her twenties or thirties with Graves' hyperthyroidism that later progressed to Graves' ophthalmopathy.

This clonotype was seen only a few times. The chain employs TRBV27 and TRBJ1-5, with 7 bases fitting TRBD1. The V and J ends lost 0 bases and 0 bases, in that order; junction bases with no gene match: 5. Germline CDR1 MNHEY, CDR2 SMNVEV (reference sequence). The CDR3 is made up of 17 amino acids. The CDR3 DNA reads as TGTGCCAGCAGTTTATCCCGGGAGGGGGCTAGCAATCAGCCCCAGCATTTT. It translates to CASSLSREGASNQPQHF.

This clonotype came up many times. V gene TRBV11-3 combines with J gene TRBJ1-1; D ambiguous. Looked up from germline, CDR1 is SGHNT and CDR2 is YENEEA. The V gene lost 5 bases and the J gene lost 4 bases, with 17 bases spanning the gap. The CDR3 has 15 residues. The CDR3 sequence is CASSPPGSRGTEAFF. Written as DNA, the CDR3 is TGTGCCAGCAGCCCTCCCGGGTCTCGCGGCACTGAAGCTTTCTTT.

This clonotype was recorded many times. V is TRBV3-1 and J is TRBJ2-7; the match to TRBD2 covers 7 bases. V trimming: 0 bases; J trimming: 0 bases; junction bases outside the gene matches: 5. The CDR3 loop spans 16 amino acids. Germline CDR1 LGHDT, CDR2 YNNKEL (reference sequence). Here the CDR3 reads CASSQDWEGSSYEQYF. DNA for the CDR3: TGTGCCAGCAGCCAAGATTGGGAGGGGTCCTCCTACGAGCAGTACTTC.

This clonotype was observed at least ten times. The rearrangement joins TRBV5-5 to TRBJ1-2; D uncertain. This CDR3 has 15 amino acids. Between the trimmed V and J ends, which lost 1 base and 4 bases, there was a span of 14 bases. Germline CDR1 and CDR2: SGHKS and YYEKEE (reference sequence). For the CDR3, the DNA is TGTGCCAGCAGCTTGAACGGACGGACCATCTATGGCTACACCTTC. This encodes CASSLNGRTIYGYTF. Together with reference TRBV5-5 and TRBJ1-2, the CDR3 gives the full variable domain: DAGVTQSPTHLIKTRGQQVTLRCSPISGHKSVSWYQQVLGQGPQFIFQYYEKEERGRGNFPDRFSARQFPNYSSELNVNALLLGDSALYLCASSLNGRTIYGYTFGSGTRLTVV.

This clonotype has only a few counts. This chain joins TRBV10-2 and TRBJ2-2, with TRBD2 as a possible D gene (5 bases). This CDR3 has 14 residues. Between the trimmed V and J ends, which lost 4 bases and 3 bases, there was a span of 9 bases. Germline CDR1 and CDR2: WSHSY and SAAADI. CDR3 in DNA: TGCGCCAGCAGTGCATCGCGGGACACCGGGGAGCTGTTTTTT. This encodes CASSASRDTGELFF.

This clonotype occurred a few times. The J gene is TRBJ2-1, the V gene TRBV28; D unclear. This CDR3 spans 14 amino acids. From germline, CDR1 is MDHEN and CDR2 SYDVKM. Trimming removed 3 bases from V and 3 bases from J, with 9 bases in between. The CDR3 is CASSLGGIYNEQFF. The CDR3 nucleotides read TGTGCCAGCAGTTTGGGCGGAATCTACAATGAGCAGTTCTTC.

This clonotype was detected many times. The CDR3, as DNA: TGTGCCAGCAGTCGACCGGGACTACGAAACCAAGAGACCCAGTACTTC. The encoded protein is CASSRPGLRNQETQYF. V usage is TRBV6-2 or TRBV6-3 and J usage is TRBJ2-5, with TRBD2 matching over 7 bases. The V gene's germline CDR1 is MNHEY and CDR2 SVGEGT. The junction had 9 bases not matched to a gene; V was cut back by 5 bases and J by 0 bases. CDR3 size: 16 residues.

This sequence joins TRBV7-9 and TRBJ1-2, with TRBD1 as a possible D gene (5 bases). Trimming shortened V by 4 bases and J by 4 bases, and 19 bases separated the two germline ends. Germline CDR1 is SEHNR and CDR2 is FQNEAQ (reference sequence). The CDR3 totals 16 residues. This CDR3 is CASSSGDDYEGYGYTF. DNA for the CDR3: TGTGCCAGCAGCTCCGGGGACGACTATGAGGGCTATGGCTACACCTTC.

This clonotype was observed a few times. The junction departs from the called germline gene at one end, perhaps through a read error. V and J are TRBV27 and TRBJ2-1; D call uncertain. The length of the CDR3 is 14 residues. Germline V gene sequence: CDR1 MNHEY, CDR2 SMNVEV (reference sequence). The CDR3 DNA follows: TGTGCCATCAGTTTATCTTCGACCCTTCGGGAGCAGTTCTTC. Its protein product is CAISLSSTLREQFF.

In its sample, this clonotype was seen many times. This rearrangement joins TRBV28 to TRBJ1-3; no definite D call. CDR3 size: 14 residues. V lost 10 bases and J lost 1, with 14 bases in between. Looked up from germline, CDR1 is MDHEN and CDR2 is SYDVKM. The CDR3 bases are TGTGCCACCGTTTTACAGCATTCTGGAAACACCATATATTTT. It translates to CATVLQHSGNTIYF.

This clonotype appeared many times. CDR3 in amino acids: CSVVADTGELFF. The CDR3 region has the DNA TGCAGTGTCGTTGCGGACACCGGGGAGCTGTTTTTT. The V gene is TRBV20-1, the J gene TRBJ2-2; D not certain. The CDR3 is 12 residues long. CDR1 DFQATT and CDR2 SNEGSKA come from the germline V gene (reference sequence). V lost 7 bases, J lost 3 bases, and 9 bases lay in between.

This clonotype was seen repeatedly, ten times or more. Here the CDR3 DNA reads TGTGCCAGCAGACTTCGGGACAGCTCCTACAATGAGCAGTTCTTC. This translates into CASRLRDSSYNEQFF. The rearrangement joins TRBV6-1 to TRBJ2-1, with 7 bases lining up with TRBD1. The CDR3 runs to 15 residues. Germline assignment: CDR1 MNHNS and CDR2 SASEGT. Trimming cost V 6 bases and J 0 bases; bases outside gene matches: 5.

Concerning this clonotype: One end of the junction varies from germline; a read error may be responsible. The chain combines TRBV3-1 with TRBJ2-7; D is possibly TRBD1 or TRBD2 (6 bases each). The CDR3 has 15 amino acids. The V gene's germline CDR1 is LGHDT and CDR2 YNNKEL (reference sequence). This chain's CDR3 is CASNQWGAEGHEQYF. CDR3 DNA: TGTGCCAGCAACCAATGGGGGGCAGAAGGCCACGAGCAGTACTTC.

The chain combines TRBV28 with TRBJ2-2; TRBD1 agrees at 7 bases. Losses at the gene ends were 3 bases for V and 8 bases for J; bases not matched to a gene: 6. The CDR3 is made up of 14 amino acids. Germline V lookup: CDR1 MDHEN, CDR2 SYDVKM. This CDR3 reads CASSFLKQGGELFF. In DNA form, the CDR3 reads TGTGCCAGCAGTTTTCTTAAACAGGGGGGGGAGCTGTTTTTT.

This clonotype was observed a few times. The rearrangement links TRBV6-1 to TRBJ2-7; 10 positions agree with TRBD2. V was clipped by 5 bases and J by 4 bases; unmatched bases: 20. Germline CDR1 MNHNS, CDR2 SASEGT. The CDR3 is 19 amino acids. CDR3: CASSPRDGVLLAGLYEQYF. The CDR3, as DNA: TGTGCCAGCAGTCCCCGGGACGGAGTATTACTAGCGGGATTATACGAGCAGTACTTC.

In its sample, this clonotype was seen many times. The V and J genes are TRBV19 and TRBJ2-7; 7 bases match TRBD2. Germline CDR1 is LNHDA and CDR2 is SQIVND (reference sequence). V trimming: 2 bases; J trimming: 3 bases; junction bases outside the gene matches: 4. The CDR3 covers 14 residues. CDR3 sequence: CASSIRGDNYEQYF. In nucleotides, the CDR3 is TGTGCCAGTAGTATACGGGGGGATAACTACGAGCAGTACTTC. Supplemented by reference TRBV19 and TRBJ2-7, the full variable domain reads DGGITQSPKYLFRKEGQNVTLSCEQNLNHDAMYWYRQDPGQGLRLIYYSQIVNDFQKGDIAEGYSVSREKKESFPLTVTSAQKNPTAFYLCASSIRGDNYEQYFGPGTRLTVT.

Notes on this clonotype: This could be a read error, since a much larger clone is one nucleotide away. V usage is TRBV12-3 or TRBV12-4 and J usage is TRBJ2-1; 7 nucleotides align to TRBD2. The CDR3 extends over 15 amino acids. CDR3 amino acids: CASPAREGLANGQFF. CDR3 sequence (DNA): TGTGCCAGCCCCGCCAGGGAGGGCCTCGCCAATGGGCAGTTCTTC.

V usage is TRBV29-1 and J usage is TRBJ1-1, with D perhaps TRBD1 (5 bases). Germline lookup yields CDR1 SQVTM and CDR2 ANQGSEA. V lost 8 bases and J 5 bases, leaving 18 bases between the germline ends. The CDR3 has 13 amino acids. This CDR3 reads CSPRVLGGTEAFF. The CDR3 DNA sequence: TGCAGCCCCCGGGTGTTGGGGGGGACTGAAGCTTTCTTT.

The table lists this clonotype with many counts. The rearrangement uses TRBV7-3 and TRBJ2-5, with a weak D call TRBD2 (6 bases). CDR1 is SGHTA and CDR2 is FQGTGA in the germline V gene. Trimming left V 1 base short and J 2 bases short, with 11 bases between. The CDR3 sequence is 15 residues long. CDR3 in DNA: TGTGCCAGCAGCTTAAATGGCGGAGGGCAAGAGACCCAGTACTTC. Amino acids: CASSLNGGGQETQYF.

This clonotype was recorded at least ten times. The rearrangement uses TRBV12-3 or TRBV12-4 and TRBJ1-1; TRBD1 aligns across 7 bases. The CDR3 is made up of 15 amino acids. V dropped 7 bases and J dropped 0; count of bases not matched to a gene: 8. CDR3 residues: CASTTGVSLNTEAFF. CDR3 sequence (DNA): TGTGCCAGCACCACAGGGGTCTCTTTGAACACTGAAGCTTTCTTT.

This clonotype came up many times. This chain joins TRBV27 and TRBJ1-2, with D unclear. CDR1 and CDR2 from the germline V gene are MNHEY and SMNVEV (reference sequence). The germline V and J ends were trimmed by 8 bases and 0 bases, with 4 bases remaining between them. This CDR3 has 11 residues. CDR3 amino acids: CASATNYGYTF. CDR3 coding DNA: TGTGCCAGCGCCACTAACTATGGCTACACCTTC.

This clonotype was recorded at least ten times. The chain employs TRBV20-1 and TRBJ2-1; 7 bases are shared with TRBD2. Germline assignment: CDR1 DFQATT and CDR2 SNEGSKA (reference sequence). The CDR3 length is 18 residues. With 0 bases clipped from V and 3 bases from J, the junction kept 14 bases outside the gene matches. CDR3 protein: CSARDHLSASGHYNEQFF. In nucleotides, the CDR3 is TGCAGTGCTAGAGATCACCTATCGGCTAGCGGCCACTACAATGAGCAGTTCTTC.